This T cell receptor beta chain was recorded in a study of response to subunit inactivated influenza vaccine. The study's findings and limits: A suggestion made by the authors is that each seasonal influenza vaccination recruits few new T cells.

In regard to this clonotype: Its antigen is unidentified.

Using its own MiXCR run on the RT-PCR reads, TCRdb lists one record per CDR3 protein. The sample includes hundreds of thousands of distinct CDR3 sequences, about 15% of them seen just once. V dropped 5 bases and J dropped 7 bases, with 15 bases sitting between them. The CDR3 spans 14 residues. Germline V gene data show CDR1 as SGHAT and CDR2 as FQNNGV. This TCR came from a man over 45 who received an inactivated influenza vaccine. This rearrangement joins TRBV11-2 to TRBJ2-1, with a tentative D call TRBD1 (6 bases). The sample in question was PBMCs from blood, obtained 11 to 12 days after vaccination. The chain's CDR3 is CASSRRGHPNEQFF. DNA of the CDR3: TGTGCCAGCAGCCGACGGGGACATCCAAATGAGCAGTTCTTC. Looking up the rest from reference TRBV11-2 and TRBJ2-1 gives the full variable domain: EAGVAQSPRYKIIEKRQSVAFWCNPISGHATLYWYQQILGQGPKLLIQFQNNGVVDDSQLPKDRFSAERLKGVDSTLKIQPAKLEDSAVYLCASSRRGHPNEQFFGPGTRLTVL.